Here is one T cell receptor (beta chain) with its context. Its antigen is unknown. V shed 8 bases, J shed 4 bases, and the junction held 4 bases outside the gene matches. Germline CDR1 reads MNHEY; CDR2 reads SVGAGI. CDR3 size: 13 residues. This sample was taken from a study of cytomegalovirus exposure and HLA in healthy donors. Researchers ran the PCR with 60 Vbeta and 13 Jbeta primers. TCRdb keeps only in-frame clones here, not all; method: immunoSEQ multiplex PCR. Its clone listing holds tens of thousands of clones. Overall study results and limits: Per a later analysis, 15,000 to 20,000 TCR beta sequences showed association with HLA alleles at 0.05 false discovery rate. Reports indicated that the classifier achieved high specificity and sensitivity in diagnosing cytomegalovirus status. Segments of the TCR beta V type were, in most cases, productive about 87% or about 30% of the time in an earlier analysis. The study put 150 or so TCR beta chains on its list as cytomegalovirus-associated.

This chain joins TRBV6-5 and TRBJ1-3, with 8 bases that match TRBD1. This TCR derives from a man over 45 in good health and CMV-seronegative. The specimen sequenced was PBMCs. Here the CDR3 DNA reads TGTGCCAGCTGGACAGGGTGGGGAAACACCATATATTTT. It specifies CASWTGWGNTIYF.